This record looks at one T cell receptor (beta chain) sequence and its context. Its specificity is unknown. This entry belongs to a study of blood T cells in healthy people across ages. The CDR3 sequence is 18 residues long. The V gene end was trimmed by 2 bases and the J gene end by 7 bases; junction bases not matched to a gene: 18. The germline V gene encodes CDR1 SEHNR and CDR2 FQNEAQ (reference sequence). Study-level results: The authors considered diversity estimates from one million T cells to be underestimates.

For the second PCR, which ran for about 7 to 11 cycles, a sample-barcoded 5' primer and a J-beta primer mix were used. CDR3-containing paired-end reads numbered at least 2.5 million in each sample. Each CDR3 protein gets one entry after TCRdb re-called the 5' RACE reads with MiXCR. The sample consists of about 1.4 million distinct CDR3 sequences, 59% of them appearing once. The chain couples TRBV7-9 to TRBJ2-7; the match to TRBD2 covers 9 bases. This TCR derives from a man aged 18 to 29 in good health. The specimen was blood. Written as DNA, the CDR3 is TGTGCCAGCAGCTTACCCCTTAGCGGGGGATTGGCTTACAATGAGCAGTACTTC. The encoded protein is CASSLPLSGGLAYNEQYF. Full variable domain (rest looked up from reference TRBV7-9 and TRBJ2-7): DTGVSQNPRHKITKRGQNVTFRCDPISEHNRLYWYRQTLGQGPEFLTYFQNEAQLEKSRLLSDRFSAERPKGSFSTLEIQRTEQGDSAMYLCASSLPLSGGLAYNEQYFGPGTRLTVT.